The T cell receptor beta chain described here comes from a study of cytomegalovirus exposure and HLA in healthy donors. The wider study: Later, an analysis reported that the approximately 120 validation repertoires had used the same platform as the 500 to 750 first-cohort repertoires.

This table comes from immunoSEQ multiplex PCR, and its TCRdb copy is limited to in-frame clones, with some not included. This sample has under 150,000 clones, with 70% to 90% found just once. Study results and caveats: Within the approximately 120 validation repertoires, first-cohort TCR clusters tended to co-occur, according to a later analysis. Most TCR sequences were seen very rarely across donors, but some public TCRs occurred in many. TCR beta chains numbering under 200 were designated cytomegalovirus-associated.

The CDR3 loop spans 13 amino acids. Germline lookup yields CDR1 MNHNS and CDR2 SASEGT. Trimming cost V 3 bases and J 6 bases, with 11 bases left between them. To note about this clone: Its antigen is not identified.

The sample consisted of PBMCs. The receptor was isolated from a woman aged 18-29 years in good health and CMV-seronegative. This chain joins TRBV6-1 and TRBJ1-2; D is possibly TRBD1 (6 bases). The CDR3 nucleotides read TGTGCCAGCAGTGACAGGGGTGTAAATGGCTACACCTTC. Encoded protein: CASSDRGVNGYTF.